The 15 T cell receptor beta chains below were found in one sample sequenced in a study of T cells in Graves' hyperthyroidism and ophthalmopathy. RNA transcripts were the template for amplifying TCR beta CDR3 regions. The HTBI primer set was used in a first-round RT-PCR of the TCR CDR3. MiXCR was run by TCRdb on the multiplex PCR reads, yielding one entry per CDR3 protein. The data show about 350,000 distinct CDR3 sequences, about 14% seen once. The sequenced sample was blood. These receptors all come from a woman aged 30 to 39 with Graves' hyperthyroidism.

The CDR3 DNA reads as TGCAGTGCGGAACAGTTGAGGGGCAATCAGCCCCAGCATTTT. Encoded protein: CSAEQLRGNQPQHF. This sequence joins TRBV20-1 and TRBJ1-5, with D uncertain. The CDR3 loop spans 14 amino acids. The V gene lost 6 bases and the J gene lost 2 bases, with 14 bases spanning the gap. Germline CDR1 reads DFQATT; CDR2 reads SNEGSKA (reference sequence).

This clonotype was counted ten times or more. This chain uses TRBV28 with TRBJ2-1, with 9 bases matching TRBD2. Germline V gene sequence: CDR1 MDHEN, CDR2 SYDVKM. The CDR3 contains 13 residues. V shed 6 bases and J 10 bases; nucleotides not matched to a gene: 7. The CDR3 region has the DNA TGTGCCAGCAGCCCCTGGGCGGGAGGGGAGCAGTTCTTC. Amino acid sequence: CASSPWAGGEQFF.

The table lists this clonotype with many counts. Here the CDR3 reads CAWSPGTSNQPQHF. CDR3 sequence (DNA): TGTGCCTGGAGTCCGGGAACTAGCAATCAGCCCCAGCATTTT. This chain joins TRBV30 and TRBJ1-5, with unresolved D. V gave up 2 bases and J gave up 0 bases, with 8 bases separating them. The CDR3 consists of 14 residues. Germline assignment: CDR1 GTSNPN and CDR2 SVGIG (reference sequence).

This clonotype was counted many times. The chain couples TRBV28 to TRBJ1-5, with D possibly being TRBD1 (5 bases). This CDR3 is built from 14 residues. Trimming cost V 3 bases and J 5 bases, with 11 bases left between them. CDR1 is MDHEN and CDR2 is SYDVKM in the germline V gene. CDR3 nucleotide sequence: TGTGCCAGCAGTTTGGGTCGCAGGGATCAGCCCCAGCATTTT. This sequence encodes CASSLGRRDQPQHF.

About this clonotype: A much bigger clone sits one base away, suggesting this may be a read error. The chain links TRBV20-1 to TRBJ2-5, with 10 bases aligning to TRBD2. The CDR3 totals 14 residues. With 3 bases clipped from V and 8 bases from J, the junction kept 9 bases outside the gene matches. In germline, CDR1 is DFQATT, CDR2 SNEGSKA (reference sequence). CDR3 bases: TGCAGTGCTAGGATACTAGCGGGATATGACACCCAGTACTTC. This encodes CSARILAGYDTQYF.

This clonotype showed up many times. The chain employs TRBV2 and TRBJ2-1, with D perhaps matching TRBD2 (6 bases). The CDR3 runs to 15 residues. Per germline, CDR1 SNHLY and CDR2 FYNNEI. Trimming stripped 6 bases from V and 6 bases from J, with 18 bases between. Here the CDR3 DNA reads TGTGCCAGCAGCTCTAGCGAGTCCCCCCCCAATGAGCAGTTCTTC. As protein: CASSSSESPPNEQFF.

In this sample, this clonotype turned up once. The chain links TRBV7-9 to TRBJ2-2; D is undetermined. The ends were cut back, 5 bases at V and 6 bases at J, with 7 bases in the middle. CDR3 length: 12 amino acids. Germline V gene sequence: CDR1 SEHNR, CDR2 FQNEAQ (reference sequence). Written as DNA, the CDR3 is TGTGCCAGCAGCGATTGGGCCGGGGAGCTGTTTTTT. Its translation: CASSDWAGELFF. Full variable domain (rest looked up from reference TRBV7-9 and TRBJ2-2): DTGVSQNPRHKITKRGQNVTFRCDPISEHNRLYWYRQTLGQGPEFLTYFQNEAQLEKSRLLSDRFSAERPKGSFSTLEIQRTEQGDSAMYLCASSDWAGELFFGEGSRLTVL.

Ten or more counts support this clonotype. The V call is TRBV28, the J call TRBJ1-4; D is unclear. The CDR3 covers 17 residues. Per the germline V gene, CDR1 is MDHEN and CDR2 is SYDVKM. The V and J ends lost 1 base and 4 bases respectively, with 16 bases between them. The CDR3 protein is CASSLSRPPGSNEKLFF. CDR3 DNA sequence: TGTGCCAGCAGTTTATCGCGTCCCCCGGGTAGTAATGAAAAACTGTTTTTT.

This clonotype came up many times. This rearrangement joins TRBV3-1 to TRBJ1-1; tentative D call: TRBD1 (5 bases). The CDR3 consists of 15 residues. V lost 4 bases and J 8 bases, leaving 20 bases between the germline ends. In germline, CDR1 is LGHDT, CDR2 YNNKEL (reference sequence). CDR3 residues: CASSPNERVGREAFF. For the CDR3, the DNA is TGTGCCAGCAGCCCTAACGAGAGGGTGGGACGGGAAGCTTTCTTT.

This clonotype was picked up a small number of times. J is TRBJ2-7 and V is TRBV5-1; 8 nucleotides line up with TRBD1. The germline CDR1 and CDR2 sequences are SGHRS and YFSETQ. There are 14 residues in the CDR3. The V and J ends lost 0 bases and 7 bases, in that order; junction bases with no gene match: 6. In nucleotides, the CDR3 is TGCGCCAGCAGCTTGGATCAGGGGGCGGGAGAGCAGTACTTC. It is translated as CASSLDQGAGEQYF.

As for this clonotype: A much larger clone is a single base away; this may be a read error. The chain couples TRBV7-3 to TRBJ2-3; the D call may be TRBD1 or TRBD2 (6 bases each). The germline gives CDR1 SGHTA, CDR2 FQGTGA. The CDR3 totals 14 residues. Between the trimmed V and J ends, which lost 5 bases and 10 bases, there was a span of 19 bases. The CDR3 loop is CASSPTAQGGSQYF. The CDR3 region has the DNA TGTGCCAGCAGCCCGACCGCACAGGGAGGTTCGCAGTATTTT.

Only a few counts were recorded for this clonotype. The CDR3 reads CSAMLPSGVTDTQYF. The CDR3 nucleotides read TGCAGTGCTATGTTGCCTAGCGGGGTCACAGATACGCAGTATTTT. This sequence joins TRBV20-1 and TRBJ2-3, with 9 positions matching TRBD2. V lost 4 bases to trimming and J lost 2 bases; unmatched junction nucleotides: 7. This CDR3 has 15 amino acids. Germline-derived CDR1 and CDR2 are DFQATT and SNEGSKA (reference sequence).

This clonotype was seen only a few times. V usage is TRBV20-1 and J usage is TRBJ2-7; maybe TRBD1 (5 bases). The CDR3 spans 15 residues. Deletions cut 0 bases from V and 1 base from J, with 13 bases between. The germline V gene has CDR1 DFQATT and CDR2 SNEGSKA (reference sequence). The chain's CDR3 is CSARDRGKGSYEQYF. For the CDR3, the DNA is TGCAGTGCTAGAGATAGGGGAAAGGGATCCTACGAGCAGTACTTC.

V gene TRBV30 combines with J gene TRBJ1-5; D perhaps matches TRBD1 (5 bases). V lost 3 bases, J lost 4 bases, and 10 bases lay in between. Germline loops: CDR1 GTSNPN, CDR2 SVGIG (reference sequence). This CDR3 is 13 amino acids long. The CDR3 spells CAWRQDDNQPQHF. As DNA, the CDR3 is TGTGCCTGGAGACAGGACGATAATCAGCCCCAGCATTTT.

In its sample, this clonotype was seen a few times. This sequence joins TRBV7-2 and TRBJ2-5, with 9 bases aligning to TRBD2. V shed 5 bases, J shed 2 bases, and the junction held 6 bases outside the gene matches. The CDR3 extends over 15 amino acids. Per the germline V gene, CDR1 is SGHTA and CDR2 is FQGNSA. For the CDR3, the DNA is TGTGCCAGCAGCCCAGGGGCGGGAGGGCAAGAGACCCAGTACTTC. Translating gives CASSPGAGGQETQYF.